This section outlines one TCR beta chain sequence together with its context. Participants' reported clinical history set cohort assignment. This sample is part of a study of blood T cell repertoires in COVID-19. Study-level background: PBMCs, B-cell-depleted T cells, or T cells provided the cDNA or gDNA that made up the material.

The data were produced by immunoSEQ multiplex PCR, yet TCRdb's version contains in-frame clones alone and is incomplete. Of some 250,000 clones listed, approximately 90% are singletons. The sample consisted of PBMCs or T cells enriched from blood (not recorded which). The TCR comes from a man aged 35 to 55 who had recovered from COVID-19.

CDR3 bases: TGTGCCAGCAGCCAAGGAGCAACTAATGAAAAACTGTTTTTT. Translating gives CASSQGATNEKLFF. The gene calls are TRBV3-1 (or the pseudogene TRBV3-2) and TRBJ1-4; D gene unclear. The germline CDR1 and CDR2 sequences are LGHDT and YNNKEL (reference sequence). Trimming cost V 1 base and J 0 bases, with 3 bases left between them. This CDR3 region has 14 residues.